The 21 T cell receptor beta chains below come from one sample, sequenced in a study of T cell changes during pregnancy in multiple sclerosis. TCRdb keeps only in-frame clones here, not all; method: immunoSEQ multiplex PCR. The sample lists roughly 30,000 clones; about 85% were seen once. This material consisted of CD8+ T cells from peripheral blood mononuclear cells, taken after pregnancy. The source of these receptors is a female donor with multiple sclerosis, enrolled in a pregnancy study.

The V and J genes are TRBV5-1 and TRBJ2-1; 11 bases line up with TRBD1. The V segment lost 2 bases and the J segment 4 bases; nucleotides outside the gene matches: 5. Germline V gene lookup returns CDR1 SGHRS and CDR2 YFSETQ. The length of the CDR3 is 16 residues. The CDR3 DNA reads as TGCGCCAGCAGCTTCGGACAGGGGGCGGATTACAATGAGCAGTTCTTC. Translated: CASSFGQGADYNEQFF.

This chain joins TRBV11-2 and TRBJ2-1; 9 nucleotides align to TRBD2. J gave up 6 bases and V 3 bases, and 6 bases lay outside the gene matches. The germline V gene has CDR1 SGHAT and CDR2 FQNNGV. CDR3 length equals 15 residues. The CDR3 reads CASSLSAGGVNEQFF. In DNA, the CDR3 is TGTGCCAGCAGCTTGTCTGCGGGGGGGGTCAATGAGCAGTTCTTC. The whole variable domain, remainder taken from reference TRBV11-2 and TRBJ2-1, is EAGVAQSPRYKIIEKRQSVAFWCNPISGHATLYWYQQILGQGPKLLIQFQNNGVVDDSQLPKDRFSAERLKGVDSTLKIQPAKLEDSAVYLCASSLSAGGVNEQFFGPGTRLTVL.

This clone was seen a few times. The chain carries TRBV19 and TRBJ2-2; D gene unclear. V lost 1 base and J lost 6, with 6 bases in between. The CDR3 runs 13 residues. Germline V CDR1 and CDR2: LNHDA, SQIVND (reference sequence). The CDR3 sequence: CASSIGEAGELFF. The CDR3 DNA sequence: TGTGCCAGTAGTATAGGTGAGGCCGGGGAGCTGTTTTTT.

This chain joins TRBV2 and TRBJ1-1, with TRBD1 as a possible D gene (5 bases). This CDR3 has 13 residues. V lost 3 bases and J lost 4, with 9 bases in between. The germline gives CDR1 SNHLY, CDR2 FYNNEI. The CDR3 loop is CASSEARVTEAFF. The CDR3 DNA reads TGTGCCAGCAGTGAGGCCAGGGTCACTGAAGCTTTCTTT.

This clone is a singleton in its sample. The chain recombines TRBV30 with TRBJ2-3; TRBD1 might be the D (6 bases). This CDR3 region has 12 residues. Trimming removed 4 bases at V and 6 bases at J, with 11 bases between. Germline CDR1 reads GTSNPN; CDR2 reads SVGIG (reference sequence). The CDR3 reads CAWMGAWDTQYF. As DNA, the CDR3 is TGTGCCTGGATGGGGGCTTGGGATACGCAGTATTTT.

The chain joins TRBV11-2 to TRBJ2-7; D might be TRBD1 (6 bases). The CDR3 is 16 amino acids. Trimming took 1 base from V and 3 from J, leaving 16 bases between them. Germline-derived CDR1 and CDR2 are SGHAT and FQNNGV. The CDR3 DNA reads TGTGCCAGCAGCTTAGGGTTGGGGGCGGGTAGCTACGAGCAGTACTTC. Amino acids: CASSLGLGAGSYEQYF.

This clone occurred once. The rearrangement joins TRBV9 to TRBJ2-2, with 8 bases lining up with TRBD1. Germline CDR1 SGDLS, CDR2 YYNGEE. The CDR3 runs to 16 residues. Losses at the gene ends were 8 bases for V and 5 bases for J; bases not matched to a gene: 14. CDR3 region: CASGTQGGYRTGELFF. DNA of the CDR3: TGTGCCAGTGGTACACAGGGGGGTTATCGGACCGGGGAGCTGTTTTTT.

The chain joins TRBV5-6 to TRBJ2-3; D may be TRBD2 (6 bases). The CDR3 has 14 residues. Germline V CDR1 and CDR2: SGHDT, YYEEEE. Between the trimmed V and J ends, which lost 2 bases and 5 bases, there was a span of 12 bases. The CDR3 region has the DNA TGTGCCAGCAGCTTCACTAGCTTCGTAGATACGCAGTATTTT. As protein: CASSFTSFVDTQYF. Based on the CDR3 plus reference TRBV5-6 and TRBJ2-3, the full variable domain is DAGVTQSPTHLIKTRGQQVTLRCSPKSGHDTVSWYQQALGQGPQFIFQYYEEEERQRGNFPDRFSGHQFPNYSSELNVNALLLGDSALYLCASSFTSFVDTQYFGPGTRLTVL.

The V call is TRBV6-1, the J call TRBJ2-5; D might be TRBD1 (7 bases). The ends were cut back, 3 bases at V and 2 bases at J, with 13 bases in the middle. The germline V gene has CDR1 MNHNS and CDR2 SASEGT. CDR3 length: 15 amino acids. In nucleotides, the CDR3 is TGTGCCAGCAGTGAGTTCAGGGGGAGGCAAGAGACCCAGTACTTC. This sequence encodes CASSEFRGRQETQYF.

This chain connects TRBV4-1 to TRBJ1-5; D is perhaps TRBD1 (5 bases). This CDR3 spans 16 amino acids. V was trimmed by 0 bases and J by 0 bases, leaving 9 bases between them. CDR1 MGHRA and CDR2 YSYEKL come from the germline V gene. The CDR3 DNA sequence: TGCGCCAGCAGCCAAGATTGGGGGGGTAGCAATCAGCCCCAGCATTTT. It yields the protein CASSQDWGGSNQPQHF.

The gene calls are TRBV21-1 and TRBJ2-5; the table assigns TRBD2, which was not confirmed against the DNA. TRBV21-1 is a known pseudogene. This CDR3 spans 17 amino acids. The chain's CDR3 is CASSFVLLSTGQETQYF. In DNA form, the CDR3 reads TGTGCCAGCAGCTTCGTCCTCCTCTCTACGGGGCAAGAGACCCAGTACTTC.

This clone showed up just once. The genes are TRBV7-9 and TRBJ1-1; TRBD1 agrees at 8 bases. The CDR3 has 12 residues. From germline, CDR1 is SEHNR and CDR2 FQNEAQ (reference sequence). Trimming cost V 8 bases and J 5 bases; bases outside gene matches: 4. CDR3 sequence: CASGQGGTEAFF. CDR3 coding DNA: TGTGCCAGCGGACAGGGAGGAACTGAAGCTTTCTTT. Supplemented by reference TRBV7-9 and TRBJ1-1, the full variable domain reads DTGVSQNPRHKITKRGQNVTFRCDPISEHNRLYWYRQTLGQGPEFLTYFQNEAQLEKSRLLSDRFSAERPKGSFSTLEIQRTEQGDSAMYLCASGQGGTEAFFGQGTRLTVV.

This chain links TRBV6-4 with TRBJ2-3; no reliable D call. The germline CDR1 and CDR2 sequences are MRHNA and SNTAGT. Trimming took off 6 bases at V and 2 bases at J, with 9 bases between the two ends. The CDR3 consists of 13 residues. In DNA, the CDR3 is TGTGCCAGCAGCCCTTCCCCCACAGATACGCAGTATTTT. Its protein product is CASSPSPTDTQYF.

Sample share makes this clone large. The chain employs TRBV6-4 and TRBJ2-2; no clear D. The V end lost 4 bases, the J end lost 0 bases, and 3 bases lay between the germline ends. The CDR3 runs to 13 residues. Germline-derived CDR1 and CDR2 are MRHNA and SNTAGT. CDR3 nucleotides: TGTGCCAGCAGTGCCACGAACACCGGGGAGCTGTTTTTT. Its protein is CASSATNTGELFF.

This clone was recorded many times. This chain connects TRBV29-1 to TRBJ1-2; 7 bases are shared with TRBD1. Looked up from germline, CDR1 is SQVTM and CDR2 is ANQGSEA. V trimming: 7 bases; J trimming: 7 bases; junction bases outside the gene matches: 18. This CDR3 region has 15 residues. The CDR3 loop reads CSAFIPGQHVSGYTF. The CDR3 DNA reads TGCAGCGCTTTTATACCGGGACAGCATGTGAGTGGCTACACCTTC. Full variable domain (outside the CDR3, taken from reference TRBV29-1 and TRBJ1-2): SAVISQKPSRDICQRGTSLTIQCQVDSQVTMMFWYRQQPGQSLTLIATANQGSEATYESGFVIDKFPISRPNLTFSTLTVSNMSPEDSSIYLCSAFIPGQHVSGYTFGSGTRLTVV.

V is TRBV19 and J is TRBJ1-5; 9 bases map to TRBD1. CDR1 and CDR2 (germline): LNHDA, SQIVND (reference sequence). CDR3 size: 14 residues. With V trimmed by 10 bases and J by 3 bases, 7 bases remained unmatched. The chain's CDR3 is CATRDRAYNQPQHF. The DNA of the CDR3 is TGTGCCACACGGGACAGGGCATACAATCAGCCCCAGCATTTT.

The CDR3 region is CAISESRVVGTGELFF. The CDR3 nucleotides read TGTGCCATCAGTGAGTCGAGGGTTGTTGGCACCGGGGAGCTGTTTTTT. This chain joins TRBV10-3 and TRBJ2-2; TRBD2 might be the D (5 bases). The germline gives CDR1 ENHRY, CDR2 SYGVKD. The CDR3 totals 16 residues. Trimming stripped 0 bases from V and 4 bases from J, with 12 bases between.

This clone was counted once. V and J are TRBV7-8 and TRBJ2-3; a weak D match, TRBD2 (5 bases). Between the trimmed V and J ends, which lost 4 bases and 1 base, there was a span of 15 bases. The length of the CDR3 is 16 residues. Per the germline V gene, CDR1 is SGHVS and CDR2 is FQNEAQ. For the CDR3, the DNA is TGTGCCAGCAGCTCGTGGCTAGCCCGGCGCACAGATACGCAGTATTTT. Amino acid sequence: CASSSWLARRTDTQYF.

The CDR3 DNA reads as TGTGCCAGCAGTCTCCTACTAGATTTGGGACAGGAGACCTACGAGCAGTACTTC. Translation: CASSLLLDLGQETYEQYF. The V call is TRBV28, the J call TRBJ2-7; 8 bases line up with TRBD1. The ends lost 5 bases at V and 2 bases at J; junction bases unmatched: 17. The CDR3 contains 18 residues. CDR1 is MDHEN and CDR2 is SYDVKM in the germline V gene.

The genes are TRBV19 and TRBJ2-7; 7 nucleotides agree with TRBD2. This CDR3 region has 14 residues. The germline V gene encodes CDR1 LNHDA and CDR2 SQIVND (reference sequence). After removal of 2 bases from V and 1 base from J, the junction contained 2 bases not matched to a gene. CDR3 protein: CASSIISGSYEQYF. CDR3 DNA sequence: TGTGCCAGTAGTATAATTAGCGGGTCCTACGAGCAGTACTTC.

The chain combines TRBV9 with TRBJ1-1, with D perhaps TRBD1 (5 bases). Trimming pared 4 bases from V and 0 bases from J, leaving 13 bases between. The CDR3 has 15 residues. The germline gives CDR1 SGDLS, CDR2 YYNGEE. The CDR3 DNA follows: TGTGCCAGCAGCCCTTCCCCAGGGTTGAACACTGAAGCTTTCTTT. It yields the protein CASSPSPGLNTEAFF.